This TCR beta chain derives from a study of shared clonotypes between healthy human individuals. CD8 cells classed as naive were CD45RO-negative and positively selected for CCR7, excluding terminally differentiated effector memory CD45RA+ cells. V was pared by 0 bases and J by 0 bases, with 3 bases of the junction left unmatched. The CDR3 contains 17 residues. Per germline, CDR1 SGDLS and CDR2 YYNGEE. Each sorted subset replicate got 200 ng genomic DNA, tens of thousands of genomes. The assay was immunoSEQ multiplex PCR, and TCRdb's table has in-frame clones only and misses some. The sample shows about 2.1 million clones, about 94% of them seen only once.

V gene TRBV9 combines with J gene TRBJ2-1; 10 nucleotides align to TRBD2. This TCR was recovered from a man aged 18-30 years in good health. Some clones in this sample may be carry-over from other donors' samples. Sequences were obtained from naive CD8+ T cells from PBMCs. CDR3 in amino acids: CASSVVASGSSYNEQFF. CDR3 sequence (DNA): TGTGCCAGCAGCGTAGTGGCTAGCGGGAGCTCCTACAATGAGCAGTTCTTC. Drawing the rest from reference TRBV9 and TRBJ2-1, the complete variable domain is DSGVTQTPKHLITATGQRVTLRCSPRSGDLSVYWYQQSLDQGLQFLIQYYNGEERAKGNILERFSAQQFPDLHSELNLSSLELGDSALYFCASSVVASGSSYNEQFFGPGTRLTVL.